These 4 T cell receptor beta chains originate from one sample sequenced in a study of blood T cell repertoires in COVID-19. Profiling relied on immunoSEQ multiplex PCR, and the TCRdb table lists in-frame clones only, not all of them. The sample includes 150,000 to 200,000 clones, about 80% of them seen just once. The sequenced sample was peripheral blood. Source of these receptors: a woman of 80 years or more with acute or convalescent COVID-19.

The rearrangement uses TRBV19 and TRBJ1-5, with D perhaps matching TRBD1 (6 bases). This CDR3 contains 16 residues. Germline CDR1 reads LNHDA; CDR2 reads SQIVND (reference sequence). The V gene lost 4 bases and the J gene lost 5 bases, with 18 bases spanning the gap. The CDR3 DNA is TGTGCCAGTAGTACTATCTCCGGGACAAACGATCAGCCCCAGCATTTT. It translates to CASSTISGTNDQPQHF.

J is TRBJ2-7 and V is TRBV12-5, with D perhaps matching TRBD1 (5 bases). Germline CDR1 reads LGHNT; CDR2 reads FRNRAP. With 1 base removed from V and 1 base from J, the gap between germline ends came to 11 bases. The CDR3 is 15 residues long. The CDR3 protein is CASGLEAGPSYEQYF. CDR3 DNA: TGTGCTAGTGGTTTGGAGGCAGGGCCATCCTACGAGCAGTACTTC.

The rearrangement joins TRBV11-2 to TRBJ2-7; a possible D gene is TRBD1 (5 bases). The CDR3 extends over 16 amino acids. V lost 4 bases and J 2 bases, leaving 18 bases between the germline ends. CDR1 and CDR2 (germline): SGHAT, FQNNGV. CDR3 DNA: TGTGCCAGCAGCTCTTACCCCACGGACACTACCTACGAGCAGTACTTC. Its translation is CASSSYPTDTTYEQYF.

The V gene is TRBV7-9, the J gene TRBJ1-4; 10 bases agree with TRBD1. The V and J ends lost 4 bases and 10 bases, in that order; junction bases with no gene match: 3. The germline V gene encodes CDR1 SEHNR and CDR2 FQNEAQ (reference sequence). The CDR3 length is 13 residues. CDR3 amino acids: CASSSTGGGKLFF. CDR3 DNA: TGTGCCAGCAGCTCGACAGGGGGCGGAAAACTGTTTTTT.